This T cell receptor beta chain is from a study of CD8 T cells in Susac syndrome. RNA, at about 0.5 to 1 ug, was reverse transcribed with random hexamers. Coverage of TCR beta CDR3 amplification by immunoSEQ multiplex PCR extended to 54 Vbeta and 13 Jbeta. TCRdb passed the immunoSEQ multiplex PCR reads through MiXCR, listing each CDR3 protein once. The data contain fewer than 90,000 distinct CDR3 sequences, 93% of them singletons. This CDR3 comprises 15 residues. Germline values: CDR1 MDHEN, CDR2 SYDVKM. V lost 3 bases and J 1 base, leaving 10 bases between the germline ends. The sequencing input was CD8+ T cells from PBMCs. The chain couples TRBV28 to TRBJ1-5; D gene ambiguous. This sequence originates from a human donor with Susac syndrome. This CDR3 is CASSLTTESNQPQHF. The CDR3 nucleotides read TGTGCCAGCAGTTTGACAACTGAGAGCAATCAGCCCCAGCATTTT.